This T cell receptor (beta chain) was obtained from a study of cytomegalovirus exposure and HLA in healthy donors. Points from the study as a whole: In a later analysis, a missense DCLRE1C variant was linked to TCR beta V- and J-gene trimming.

The V gene's germline CDR1 is LNHNV and CDR2 YYDKDF (reference sequence). V was pared by 4 bases and J by 7 bases, with 9 bases of the junction left unmatched. The CDR3 loop spans 14 amino acids. Remarks on this clone: Its specificity is unknown.

The PCR contained 60 Vbeta and 13 Jbeta primers. Data came from immunoSEQ multiplex PCR; TCRdb stores just in-frame clones and leaves some out. The table includes 95,000 to 100,000 clones, about 75% detected once. The chain carries TRBV15 and TRBJ1-2; 7 nucleotides match TRBD1. The TCR comes from a man in his forties or fifties in good health and CMV-seronegative. Sequenced sample: PBMCs. Here the CDR3 DNA reads TGTGCCACCAGCAAAGGGACAGCCTTATCTGGCTACACCTTC. Its protein product is CATSKGTALSGYTF.